This T cell receptor (beta chain) was retrieved from a study of regulatory T cells in long-lasting Graves disease (TCRdb year 2021). Regarding the research as a whole: Patients with newly diagnosed Graves' disease had been on antithyroid drugs for under 3 months. Persistent Graves' disease patients were compared with newly diagnosed Graves' disease patients by peripheral blood TCR sequencing and RNA sequencing. The study was conducted in China and was registered as a clinical trial. A total of approximately 35 samples were covered by TCR sequencing, comprising some 13 persistent and around 20 newly diagnosed Graves' disease patients.

Here is what the overall study found, with its caveats: Preferential use of TRBV28, TRBJ1-2 and TRBJ2-5 was observed in persistent disease, whereas TRBV20-1 and TRBJ2-1 were favored in newly diagnosed disease. The authors acknowledged the small sample size as a limitation that may reduce accuracy. Sequencing and analysis were limited to the TCR beta chain. Patients with persistent disease shared more public clonotypes (around 2,700) than newly diagnosed patients did (nearly 1,000). Peripheral blood alone was examined, since thyroid tissue, which constituted the primary lesion, could not be accessed. Compared with newly diagnosed patients, persistent Graves' disease patients had lower TCR Shannon entropy and fewer highly expanded clones, which suggests clonal expansion.

The library was made by multiplex PCR. Sequencing took place on an Illumina HiSeq 4000. CDR3 regions were amplified by Arm-PCR with iRepertoire HTBI primers to construct TCR beta libraries. Before sequencing, the PCR products went through gel purification. Processing in the source paper ran as follows. Across samples, around 62 TRBV and around 15 TRBJ segments were identified and used for gene usage analysis of CDR3 amino acid clonotypes. Filtered high-quality paired reads were merged into contigs using COPE and FqMerger. BLAST was used to align contigs to IMGT TRBV, TRBD and TRBJ reference genes, with CDR3 defined following IMGT. Any clonotype with a frequency above 0.1% was classified as a highly expanded clone. Repertoire diversity was measured by Shannon entropy, and V-J evenness by the Gini coefficient. A clonotype was considered public if more than one individual shared it. The public sequencing data were trimmed at Q25 with fastp and processed into clonotypes with MiXCR by TCRdb, which kept only in-frame beta chains. Under each unique CDR3 protein, matching rows form one entry showing the most common genes and DNA. The V and J calls follow TCRdb's processing rather than the paper's. Present in this sample are hundreds of thousands of distinct CDR3 sequences, 15% to 20% of which were seen just once. The leading ten clones occupy around 10% of the sample.

Sample time point, as interpreted from the label and publication: newly diagnosed GD, antithyroid drugs for less than 3 months. For both TCR sequencing and RNA sequencing, RNA was extracted from PBMCs using TRIzol. The diagnosis of Graves' disease followed American Thyroid Association guidelines. Patients for the study were recruited at an endocrinology department in Xi'an, China. From each patient, approximately 9.9 milliliters of peripheral blood was collected into an EDTA anticoagulant tube. PBMCs were isolated by Ficoll Paque Plus density gradient separation without further T cell sorting. RNA quality was checked with an Agilent 2100 Bioanalyzer and agarose gel, and concentration with a NanoDrop 2000. V is trimmed back by 5 bases and J by 3 bases, and the junction contains 6 bases that no gene match accounts for. Its CDR3 holds 15 amino acids, cysteine through phenylalanine. Here the CDR3 DNA is all that survives: 45 bases in frame from base 1. Looking up the germline V gene (reference sequence) yields CDR1 SEHNR and CDR2 FQNEAQ.

To note about this clonotype: The antigen it recognizes is unknown. One base away there is no much larger clone; base qualities are not given.

The data were also submitted as part of a second study, on T cells in Graves' hyperthyroidism and ophthalmopathy. The second study reports: Graves' hyperthyroidism was defined as stable when no progression to ophthalmopathy occurred over 18 months of follow-up. The hyperthyroidism patients were between 18 and 65 years old and newly diagnosed, with a disease duration of less than 2 months. Any patient with an uncontrolled infection, another autoimmune disease, pregnancy or lactation was excluded. Diagnoses were based on clinical symptoms, serum thyroxine and TRAb, thyroid ultrasound and orbital computed tomography. For the first round of RT-PCR on the TCR CDR3, the HTBI primer set was used together with the Qiagen OneStep RT-PCR kit. Most expanded thyroid clonotypes (frequency above 0.001) were also detected in blood, a finding suggesting that blood repertoires may reflect thyroid immune responses. In cross-validation, a model built on a 13 V-J signature told ophthalmopathy apart from stable hyperthyroidism with 85% to 90% sensitivity and roughly 81% specificity, and in testing the same model reached 80%/75%. During validation, the model predicted progression to ophthalmopathy a median of approximately six months ahead of onset, with 70.59% sensitivity and roughly 72% specificity. To identify distinguishing TCR V-J signatures, a discovery cohort of 100 or so patients was used, comprising 40 to 45 with Graves' ophthalmopathy and 57 with stable Graves' hyperthyroidism. Prospective prediction of ophthalmopathy was tested in an independent validation cohort of approximately 19 hyperthyroidism patients and around 16 patients who later progressed to ophthalmopathy. The roughly 99 discovery patients were divided at random into training and test sets in a 7:3 ratio. In addition, the study compared T-cell repertoires in thyroid tissue and in blood from over 5 Graves' hyperthyroidism patients. After blood sampling, hyperthyroidism patients were treated with methimazole at a starting dose of 30 mg daily, and ophthalmopathy patients were treated with high-dose intravenous methylprednisolone. A second multiplex PCR round built the libraries, followed by size selection and purification. Sequencing of the libraries was done on an Illumina HiSeq2000 using paired-end 100 bp reads. Raw data were processed with SOAPnuke, discarding reads with adapters, uncalled bases, mean Phred below 15, or no exact constant-primer or identifier match. High-quality paired reads were merged with COPE v1.2.5, and unique nucleotide sequences were defined as clonotypes. MiTCR v1.1 was used to align clonotypes to the IMGT TRBV, TRBD and TRBJ reference segments. The analysis was restricted to V-J combinations with a frequency above 0.0001, which together covered about 99% of the repertoires. A TCS score was defined as the ratio between F50 (clonal expansion) and ExV (chaos), using BLOSUM62-based TCRdist between CDR3 peptides within each V-J. Welch's t-statistics and random forest reduced around 550 V-J features to roughly 13, which were used in a naive Bayes classifier (R e1071). Sample size was not statistically predetermined, and blinding of investigators to group allocation was not performed. The paper describes TCR Vbeta CDR3 sequencing of fewer than 150 peripheral blood samples, made up of 43 ophthalmopathy patients, around 78 hyperthyroidism patients and roughly 17 progressor patients.

In this chain, TRBV7-9 is recombined with TRBJ1-4; 7 bases in between match TRBD1. The sequences come from peripheral blood mononuclear cells (PBMCs), collected at new diagnosis, from a patient treated with antithyroid drugs. The sequence came from a woman aged 25 to 39 with Graves disease. Donor details come from another sample of the same person, matched by shared clones. The CDR3 protein sequence reads: CASSITDRANEKLFF. The DNA sequence is as follows: TGTGCCAGCAGCATAACCGACAGGGCTAATGAAAAACTGTTTTTT.